Only a few counts were recorded for the clone carrying this TCR beta chain. Germline and junction disagree at one end, which may indicate a read error. The CDR3 is 16 residues long. CDR1 and CDR2 from the germline V gene are LGHNA and YSLEER. This entry comes from a study of blood T cells in healthy people across ages. A second about 7 to 11 cycle PCR used barcoded and J-beta primers. TCRdb itself ran the 5' RACE reads through MiXCR, one entry per CDR3 protein. The sample consists of 1.5 million to 2 million distinct CDR3 sequences, over 25% of them appearing once. The sample was blood. This chain connects TRBV4-3 to TRBJ1-2; possible D gene TRBD1, 5 bases. This receptor was identified in a woman in her twenties or thirties in good health. Written as DNA, the CDR3 is TGCGCCAGCAGCCAAGATCGGGGGACCACTAACCATGGCTACACCTTC. It specifies CASSQDRGTTNHGYTF.